The 20 T cell receptor beta chains below all came from one sample that was sequenced in a study of T cell responses to AZD1222 COVID-19 vaccine. Assay used: immunoSEQ multiplex PCR; TCRdb lists only in-frame clones, some missing. This repertoire shows about 150,000 clones, 85% to 95% found once; its top ten account for approximately 1.4%. The input for sequencing was peripheral blood, taken 28 days after the second AZD1222 dose. The receptor source for this set is an adult who received the AZD1222 COVID-19 vaccine.

The CDR3 DNA reads TGCAGCGTTCTGGCCGCAGGTGGTAGCACTGAAGCTTTCTTT. It translates to CSVLAAGGSTEAFF. The chain is built from TRBV29-1 and TRBJ1-1; unclear D gene. Trimming removed 5 bases at V and 4 bases at J, with 17 bases between. Germline CDR1 and CDR2: SQVTM and ANQGSEA. The CDR3 sequence is 14 residues long.

J is TRBJ2-1 and V is TRBV27; D is undetermined. This CDR3 is built from 14 residues. Trimming left V 6 bases short and J 0 bases short, with 9 bases between. From germline, CDR1 is MNHEY and CDR2 SMNVEV (reference sequence). CDR3 sequence: CASRLLSSYNEQFF. The CDR3 DNA sequence: TGTGCCAGCAGACTTCTTAGCTCCTACAATGAGCAGTTCTTC.

This chain joins TRBV2 and TRBJ1-2, with 10 bases that match TRBD1. The J segment lost 6 bases and the V segment lost 7 bases, leaving 5 bases of the junction unmatched. The CDR3 covers 13 residues. CDR1 and CDR2 from the germline V gene are SNHLY and FYNNEI. The CDR3 is CASKRDRGDGYTF. The CDR3 nucleotides are TGTGCCAGCAAGAGGGACAGGGGAGATGGCTACACCTTC.

The chain has TRBV12-3 or TRBV12-4 and TRBJ1-3; no definite D call. The CDR3 extends over 12 amino acids. V was cut by 6 bases and J by 3 bases, with 6 bases left in between. CDR3 residues: CASSRGGNTIYF. The CDR3 DNA reads TGTGCCAGCAGCCGGGGTGGAAACACCATATATTTT.

The gene calls are TRBV2 and TRBJ1-6; perhaps TRBD1 as D (5 bases). Germline-derived CDR1 and CDR2 are SNHLY and FYNNEI. V shed 2 bases and J shed 11 bases, with 13 bases lying between them. The CDR3 length is 14 residues. The CDR3 DNA follows: TGTGCCAGCAGTGAAACTTCAGGGTTGGCACCCCTCCACTTT. This gives the protein CASSETSGLAPLHF.

CDR3: CASSRISNTGYNSPLHF. CDR3 DNA sequence: TGTGCCAGCAGCCGAATAAGCAATACAGGGTATAATTCACCCCTCCACTTT. The chain couples TRBV4-2 to TRBJ1-6; perhaps TRBD1 as D (6 bases). Germline V gene lookup returns CDR1 LGHNA and CDR2 YNFKEQ. The V gene lost 4 bases and the J gene lost 4 bases, with 17 bases spanning the gap. The CDR3 spans 17 residues.

V and J are TRBV27 and TRBJ2-3; possibly TRBD1 or TRBD2 for D (5 bases each). CDR3 length: 15 residues. Germline V gene lookup returns CDR1 MNHEY and CDR2 SMNVEV (reference sequence). V shed 2 bases and J shed 0 bases, with 9 bases lying between them. The CDR3 nucleotides are TGTGCCAGCAGTTTAGGGTGGGGGAGCACAGATACGCAGTATTTT. Translating it yields CASSLGWGSTDTQYF.

The V call is TRBV7-3, the J call TRBJ2-1; 11 positions match TRBD2. Losses at the gene ends were 3 bases for V and 3 bases for J; bases not matched to a gene: 4. The CDR3 is made up of 16 amino acids. Looked up from germline, CDR1 is SGHTA and CDR2 is FQGTGA. The CDR3 bases are TGTGCCAGCAGCTTTACTAGCGGGAGTGTCTACAATGAGCAGTTCTTC. Its protein is CASSFTSGSVYNEQFF.

This chain joins TRBV15 and TRBJ1-2, with D possibly matching TRBD1 (5 bases). The V end lost 5 bases, the J end lost 1 base, and 14 bases lay between the germline ends. Per germline, CDR1 LNHNV and CDR2 YYDKDF (reference sequence). CDR3 length: 15 residues. The CDR3 bases are TGTGCCACCAGCGCACCTAATCAGGGTAACTATGGCTACACCTTC. Amino acid sequence: CATSAPNQGNYGYTF.

This sequence joins TRBV5-1 and TRBJ1-2, with 7 bases that match TRBD1. Per germline, CDR1 SGHRS and CDR2 YFSETQ. The CDR3 spans 14 residues. J was trimmed by 6 bases and V by 6 bases; bases with no gene match: 11. In nucleotides, the CDR3 is TGCGCCAGCACCCGGACAGGAAGAGGCGATGGCTACACCTTC. This encodes CASTRTGRGDGYTF. Variable domain in full (rest from reference TRBV5-1 and TRBJ1-2): KAGVTQTPRYLIKTRGQQVTLSCSPISGHRSVSWYQQTPGQGLQFLFEYFSETQRNKGNFPGRFSGRQFSNSRSEMNVSTLELGDSALYLCASTRTGRGDGYTFGSGTRLTVV.

This rearrangement joins TRBV15 to TRBJ1-5, with D unclear. Germline CDR1 and CDR2: LNHNV and YYDKDF (reference sequence). Trimming removed 0 bases from V and 5 bases from J, with 17 bases in between. The CDR3 runs to 17 residues. The CDR3: CATSRDVATDPYQPQHF. CDR3 sequence (DNA): TGTGCCACCAGCAGAGATGTGGCGACGGACCCCTATCAGCCCCAGCATTTT.

This clone was counted a single time. V is TRBV4-1 and J is TRBJ1-2; D not certain. Deletions cut 1 base from V and 3 bases from J, with 9 bases between. The CDR3 contains 14 residues. Germline lookup yields CDR1 MGHRA and CDR2 YSYEKL. The DNA of the CDR3 is TGCGCCAGCAGCCAAGTTTCCAATCACTATGGCTACACCTTC. Translating it yields CASSQVSNHYGYTF.

This chain connects TRBV20-1 to TRBJ1-6; D ambiguous. The CDR3 has 11 residues. Trimming removed 0 bases from V and 10 bases from J, with 4 bases in between. Germline CDR1 DFQATT, CDR2 SNEGSKA (reference sequence). The CDR3 DNA follows: TGCAGTGCTAGAGATCGATCACCCCTCCACTTT. Protein product: CSARDRSPLHF.

The V gene is TRBV7-9, the J gene TRBJ1-1; a weak D match, TRBD1 (5 bases). The V end lost 6 bases, the J end lost 0 bases, and 14 bases lay between the germline ends. From germline, CDR1 is SEHNR and CDR2 FQNEAQ (reference sequence). CDR3 size: 15 residues. The CDR3 region has the DNA TGTGCCAGCAGGAACGCGGGGCGGATGAACACTGAAGCTTTCTTT. It codes for CASRNAGRMNTEAFF.

The rearrangement joins TRBV7-9 to TRBJ1-2; D is undetermined. Germline CDR1 and CDR2: SEHNR and FQNEAQ (reference sequence). The V and J ends lost 2 bases and 6 bases respectively, with 16 bases between them. The CDR3 consists of 15 residues. The CDR3 loop is CASSLLGSQKDGYTF. In DNA form, the CDR3 reads TGTGCCAGCAGCTTACTCGGGTCCCAGAAAGATGGCTACACCTTC.

This chain uses TRBV7-9 with TRBJ1-2, with TRBD1 identical over 11 bases. In germline, CDR1 is SEHNR, CDR2 FQNEAQ (reference sequence). The V segment lost 5 bases and the J segment 7 bases; nucleotides outside the gene matches: 12. The CDR3 has 16 amino acids. The CDR3 bases are TGTGCCAGCAGCACCCTCGCCGGACAGGGGGCGCTTGGCTACACCTTC. Its protein is CASSTLAGQGALGYTF.

This chain links TRBV5-8 with TRBJ2-7, with D possibly called TRBD1 or TRBD2 (5 bases each). Germline assignment: CDR1 SGHTS and CDR2 YDEGEE. This CDR3 spans 15 amino acids. V dropped 1 base and J dropped 4 bases, with 15 bases sitting between them. This chain's CDR3 is CASSLTRDPFYEQYF. CDR3 sequence (DNA): TGTGCCAGCAGCTTGACCAGGGACCCCTTTTACGAGCAGTACTTC.

This clone is a singleton in its sample. The chain employs TRBV3-1 (or the pseudogene TRBV3-2) and TRBJ1-4; 9 nucleotides line up with TRBD1. CDR3 size: 15 residues. The ends lost 1 base at V and 8 bases at J; junction bases unmatched: 5. Germline CDR1 is LGHDT and CDR2 is YNNKEL (reference sequence). CDR3 amino acids: CASSQVATGGEKLFF. The CDR3 DNA sequence: TGTGCCAGCAGCCAAGTGGCGACAGGGGGAGAAAAACTGTTTTTT.

V gene TRBV6-5 combines with J gene TRBJ2-3, with D tentatively TRBD1 (5 bases). This CDR3 comprises 15 residues. Germline CDR1 reads MNHEY; CDR2 reads SVGAGI. Deletions cut 4 bases from V and 0 bases from J, with 11 bases between. The CDR3: CASSWGRESTDTQYF. The CDR3 region has the DNA TGTGCCAGCAGTTGGGGCAGGGAAAGCACAGATACGCAGTATTTT.

The chain has TRBV6-5 and TRBJ1-2; no clear D. The CDR3 is 12 amino acids. V was shortened by 10 bases and J by 4 bases, with 13 bases between the two germline ends. Per the germline V gene, CDR1 is MNHEY and CDR2 is SVGAGI. CDR3 DNA: TGTGCCATTCTCTTAGCGGCCTATGGCTACACCTTC. This codes for CAILLAAYGYTF.